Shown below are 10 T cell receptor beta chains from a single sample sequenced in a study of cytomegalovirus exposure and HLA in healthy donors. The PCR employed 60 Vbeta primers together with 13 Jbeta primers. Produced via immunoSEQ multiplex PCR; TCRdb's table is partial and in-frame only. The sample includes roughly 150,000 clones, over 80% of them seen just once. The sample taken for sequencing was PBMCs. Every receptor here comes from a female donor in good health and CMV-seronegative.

The CDR3 DNA reads TGCGCCAGCAGCTATGGGGGACTAGCGGGAGGGAGCTCCTACGAGCAGTACTTC. This translates into CASSYGGLAGGSSYEQYF. This chain uses TRBV5-1 with TRBJ2-7, with 16 nucleotides matching TRBD2. After removal of 3 bases from V and 0 bases from J, the junction contained 6 bases not matched to a gene. CDR3 length: 18 residues. Germline loops: CDR1 SGHRS, CDR2 YFSETQ. The full variable domain, with the rest looked up from reference TRBV5-1 and TRBJ2-7, is KAGVTQTPRYLIKTRGQQVTLSCSPISGHRSVSWYQQTPGQGLQFLFEYFSETQRNKGNFPGRFSGRQFSNSRSEMNVSTLELGDSALYLCASSYGGLAGGSSYEQYFGPGTRLTVT.

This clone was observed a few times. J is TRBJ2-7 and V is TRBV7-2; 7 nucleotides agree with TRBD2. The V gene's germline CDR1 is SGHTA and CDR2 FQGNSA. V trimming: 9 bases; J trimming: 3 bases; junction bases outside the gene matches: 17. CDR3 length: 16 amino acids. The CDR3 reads CARSIRKRGLLYEQYF. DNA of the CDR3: TGTGCCAGAAGCATAAGGAAGCGGGGACTACTCTACGAGCAGTACTTC.

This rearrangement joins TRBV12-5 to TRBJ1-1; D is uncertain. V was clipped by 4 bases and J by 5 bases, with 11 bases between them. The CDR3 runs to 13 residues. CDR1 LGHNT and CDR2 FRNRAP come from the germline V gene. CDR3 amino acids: CASGSSTATEAFF. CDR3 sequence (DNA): TGTGCTAGTGGTTCCTCGACTGCAACTGAAGCTTTCTTT.

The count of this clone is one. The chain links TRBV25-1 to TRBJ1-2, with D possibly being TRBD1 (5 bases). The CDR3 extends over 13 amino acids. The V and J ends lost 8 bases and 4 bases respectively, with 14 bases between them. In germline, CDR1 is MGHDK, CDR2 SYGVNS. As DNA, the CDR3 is TGTGCCAGCGTTGGGGGGTTTGGCTATGGCTACACCTTC. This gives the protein CASVGGFGYGYTF.

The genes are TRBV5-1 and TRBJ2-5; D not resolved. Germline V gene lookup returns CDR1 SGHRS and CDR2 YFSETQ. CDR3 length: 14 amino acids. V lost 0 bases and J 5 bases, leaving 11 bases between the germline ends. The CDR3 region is CASSLAEKWETQYF. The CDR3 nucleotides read TGCGCCAGCAGCTTGGCCGAGAAGTGGGAGACCCAGTACTTC.

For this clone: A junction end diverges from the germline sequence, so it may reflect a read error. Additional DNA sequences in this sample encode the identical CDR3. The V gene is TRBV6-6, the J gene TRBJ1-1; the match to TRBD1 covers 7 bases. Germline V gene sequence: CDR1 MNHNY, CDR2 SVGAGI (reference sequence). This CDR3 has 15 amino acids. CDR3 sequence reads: CASSKKTGMNTEAFF. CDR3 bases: TGTGCCAGCAGTAAGAAGACAGGGATGAACACTGAGGCTTTCTTT.

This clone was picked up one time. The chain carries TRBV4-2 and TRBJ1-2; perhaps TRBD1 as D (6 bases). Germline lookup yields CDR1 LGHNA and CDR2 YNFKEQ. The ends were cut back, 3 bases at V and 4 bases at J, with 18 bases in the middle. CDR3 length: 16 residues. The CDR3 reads CASSQGRQVSGYGYTF. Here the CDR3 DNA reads TGTGCCAGCAGCCAGGGGCGACAGGTTAGTGGCTATGGCTACACCTTC.

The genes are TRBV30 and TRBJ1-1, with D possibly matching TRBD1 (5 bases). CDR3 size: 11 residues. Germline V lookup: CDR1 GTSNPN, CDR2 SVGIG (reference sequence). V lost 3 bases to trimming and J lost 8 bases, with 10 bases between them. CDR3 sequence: CAWSEGREAFF. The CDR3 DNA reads TGTGCCTGGAGCGAGGGGAGGGAAGCTTTCTTT.

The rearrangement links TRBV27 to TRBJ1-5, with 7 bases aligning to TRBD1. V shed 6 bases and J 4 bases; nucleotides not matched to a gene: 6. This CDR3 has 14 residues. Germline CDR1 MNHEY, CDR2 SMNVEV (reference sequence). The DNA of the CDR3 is TGTGCCAGCAGCAACCGACAGGGAAATCAGCCCCAGCATTTT. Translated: CASSNRQGNQPQHF.

The CDR3: CASSQVLVLADTDTQYF. The DNA for the CDR3 is TGTGCCAGCAGCCAAGTATTAGTACTAGCGGATACAGATACGCAGTATTTT. The chain employs TRBV4-2 and TRBJ2-3; 8 bases match TRBD2. The CDR3 is 17 residues long. J was trimmed by 3 bases and V by 1 base; bases with no gene match: 9. From germline, CDR1 is LGHNA and CDR2 YNFKEQ.